Listed here are 28 T cell receptor beta chains from one sample, sequenced in a study of CD8 T cells in ankylosing spondylitis. TCRdb processed the 5' RACE reads anew with MiXCR; each CDR3 protein has one entry. The table shows a few hundred thousand distinct CDR3 sequences, with more than 20% occurring only once. No antigens are known for them. Study results and caveats: The study identified a TCR beta motif of fewer than 10 highly homologous variants that appeared characteristic of ankylosing spondylitis blood.

The sequenced sample consisted of blood, either unsorted or a sorted T cell fraction (not recorded which). Source of these receptors: a male donor with ankylosing spondylitis.

This clonotype was detected a few times. The V call is TRBV7-8, the J call TRBJ2-5; TRBD1 agrees at 7 bases. Germline V gives CDR1 SGHVS, CDR2 FQNEAQ. J gave up 3 bases and V 5 bases, and 3 bases lay outside the gene matches. The CDR3 contains 13 residues. CDR3 sequence: CASSKTGKETQYF. In nucleotides, the CDR3 is TGTGCCAGCAGCAAGACAGGGAAAGAGACCCAGTACTTC.

This clonotype has a handful of counts. V and J are TRBV28 and TRBJ2-7, with 8 bases aligning to TRBD2. This CDR3 contains 14 residues. CDR1 and CDR2 (germline): MDHEN, SYDVKM. The trim removed 8 bases at V and 3 bases at J, leaving 9 bases unmatched. As DNA, the CDR3 is TGTGCCAGCGTCTCTAGCGGGCCTAACTACGAGCAGTACTTC. Translating gives CASVSSGPNYEQYF.

The rearrangement links TRBV20-1 to TRBJ2-3; a weak D match, TRBD2 (6 bases). V was pared by 1 base and J by 3 bases, with 17 bases between. Germline V gene sequence: CDR1 DFQATT, CDR2 SNEGSKA (reference sequence). CDR3 size: 16 residues. The CDR3 is CSARGAAGRVTDTQYF. CDR3 sequence (DNA): TGCAGTGCTAGAGGGGCGGCGGGACGGGTAACAGATACGCAGTATTTT.

This chain links TRBV5-5 with TRBJ2-7; 9 positions match TRBD2. Germline loops: CDR1 SGHKS, CDR2 YYEKEE (reference sequence). V was clipped by 4 bases and J by 6 bases; unmatched bases: 14. The CDR3 loop spans 16 amino acids. The CDR3 DNA reads TGTGCCAGCAGCCGCATCGGGACTAGCCATCTGGGCGAGCAGTACTTC. Translated: CASSRIGTSHLGEQYF. The whole variable domain, filled in from reference TRBV5-5 and TRBJ2-7, reads DAGVTQSPTHLIKTRGQQVTLRCSPISGHKSVSWYQQVLGQGPQFIFQYYEKEERGRGNFPDRFSARQFPNYSSELNVNALLLGDSALYLCASSRIGTSHLGEQYFGPGTRLTVT.

The chain is built from TRBV27 and TRBJ2-7; tentatively, D is TRBD2 (6 bases). The germline gives CDR1 MNHEY, CDR2 SMNVEV (reference sequence). V was shortened by 3 bases and J by 3 bases, with 12 bases between the two germline ends. CDR3 length equals 14 residues. The CDR3 DNA follows: TGTGCCAGCAGTTTGGCGGGGATGTTCTACGAGCAGTACTTC. Protein: CASSLAGMFYEQYF.

The chain is built from TRBV20-1 and TRBJ2-7, with D uncertain. Germline CDR1 DFQATT, CDR2 SNEGSKA (reference sequence). The CDR3 spans 13 residues. The CDR3 sequence: CSVDVGSAYEQYF. CDR3 coding DNA: TGCAGCGTAGATGTCGGGTCGGCCTACGAGCAGTACTTC.

This clonotype was seen many times. The chain employs TRBV4-1 and TRBJ2-1; 8 nucleotides agree with TRBD2. Germline CDR1 reads MGHRA; CDR2 reads YSYEKL. V shed 4 bases, J shed 6 bases, and the junction held 8 bases outside the gene matches. This CDR3 has 15 residues. CDR3 bases: TGCGCCAGCAGCCTTGTAGGGACTAGTCCCAATGAGCAGTTCTTC. Translated: CASSLVGTSPNEQFF.

CDR3 region: CASSGDARGVGYTF. CDR3 nucleotides: TGTGCCAGCAGTGGCGATGCCAGGGGGGTTGGCTACACCTTC. The gene calls are TRBV2 and TRBJ1-2; TRBD1 matches 7 bases. Germline CDR1 SNHLY, CDR2 FYNNEI. V gave up 4 bases and J gave up 7 bases; unmatched junction bases: 9. This CDR3 region has 14 residues.

This clonotype was recorded only once. The J gene is TRBJ2-4, the V gene TRBV6-1, with D hard to call. The ends were cut back, 1 base at V and 9 bases at J, with 10 bases in the middle. The CDR3 loop spans 13 amino acids. CDR1 MNHNS and CDR2 SASEGT come from the germline V gene. The CDR3 coding sequence is TGTGCCAGCAGTGAAGTGGGTTTCGGCATTCAGTACTTC. Translated: CASSEVGFGIQYF.

This clonotype was detected ten times or more. The chain is built from TRBV3-1 and TRBJ2-5, with a weak D call TRBD2 (6 bases). CDR1 is LGHDT, CDR2 YNNKEL, per germline (reference sequence). The length of the CDR3 is 11 residues. Trimming left V 5 bases short and J 13 bases short, with 14 bases between. The CDR3 here is CASSRRESAYF. The DNA of the CDR3 is TGTGCCAGCAGCAGACGGGAGTCCGCGTACTTC.

This clonotype was observed a few times. The chain links TRBV6-2 or TRBV6-3 to TRBJ2-3; 7 bases are a match to TRBD2. CDR3 length: 15 residues. Losses at the gene ends were 2 bases for V and 2 bases for J; bases not matched to a gene: 4. Germline V gives CDR1 MNHEY, CDR2 SVGEGT. The CDR3 loop is CASSYGGTITDTQYF. CDR3 DNA sequence: TGTGCCAGCAGTTACGGCGGGACTATCACAGATACGCAGTATTTT.

The chain has TRBV2 and TRBJ2-7; 7 nucleotides match TRBD1. The CDR3 extends over 15 amino acids. V shed 5 bases and J 5 bases; nucleotides not matched to a gene: 12. Per the germline V gene, CDR1 is SNHLY and CDR2 is FYNNEI. The CDR3 reads CASSTQTGYIHEQYF. CDR3 nucleotides: TGTGCCAGCAGTACCCAGACAGGGTATATCCACGAGCAGTACTTC.

This chain joins TRBV18 and TRBJ1-1; TRBD1 matches 7 bases. The CDR3 is made up of 14 amino acids. CDR1 KGHSH and CDR2 LQKENI come from the germline V gene. J gave up 3 bases and V 4 bases, and 5 bases lay outside the gene matches. The CDR3, as DNA: TGTGCCAGCTCACGAGGGCAGGGGGACACTGAAGCTTTCTTT. As protein: CASSRGQGDTEAFF.

The chain employs TRBV6-5 and TRBJ1-2; D call uncertain. Trimming took off 6 bases at V and 6 bases at J, with 11 bases between the two ends. The CDR3 runs to 12 residues. The germline CDR1 and CDR2 sequences are MNHEY and SVGAGI. The CDR3 is CASRTALDGYTF. The CDR3 DNA follows: TGTGCCAGCAGGACCGCTCTAGATGGCTACACCTTC.

J is TRBJ2-5 and V is TRBV12-3 or TRBV12-4; possible D gene TRBD1, 6 bases. Between the trimmed V and J ends, which lost 6 bases and 3 bases, there was a span of 11 bases. This CDR3 spans 13 amino acids. CDR3 bases: TGTGCCAGCAGCAAAGGACAGAAAGAGACCCAGTACTTC. Amino acid sequence: CASSKGQKETQYF.

In this sample, this clonotype turned up a few times. The chain joins TRBV7-2 to TRBJ1-5; 7 bases map to TRBD1. Trimming at V came to 3 bases and at J to 6 bases, leaving 8 bases not matched to a gene. Germline CDR1 and CDR2: SGHTA and FQGNSA. CDR3 length: 15 residues. In DNA form, the CDR3 reads TGTGCCAGCAGCTTGAGGCAGGGGGTCGGTCAGCCCCAGCATTTT. Protein sequence: CASSLRQGVGQPQHF.

This clonotype showed up just a few times. The chain has TRBV4-3 and TRBJ2-7; TRBD1 matches at 7 bases. Germline values: CDR1 LGHNA, CDR2 YSLEER. The CDR3 covers 16 residues. The V segment lost 4 bases and the J segment 5 bases; nucleotides outside the gene matches: 14. In nucleotides, the CDR3 is TGCGCCAGCAGCCGGACCGGGACAGCTATAGACAACGAGCAGTACTTC. Translation: CASSRTGTAIDNEQYF.

This clonotype was detected a few times. The chain carries TRBV20-1 and TRBJ1-1; possible D gene TRBD1, 5 bases. Trimming removed 0 bases at V and 4 bases at J, with 12 bases between. CDR1 and CDR2 (germline): DFQATT, SNEGSKA (reference sequence). The CDR3 sequence is 14 residues long. The CDR3 bases are TGCAGTGCTAGAGATGGGGGATTGAGCACTGAAGCTTTCTTT. This codes for CSARDGGLSTEAFF.

This chain connects TRBV19 to TRBJ2-3, with D unclear. Germline V gene lookup returns CDR1 LNHDA and CDR2 SQIVND (reference sequence). V was clipped by 3 bases and J by 4 bases, with 11 bases between them. This CDR3 contains 14 residues. The CDR3 loop is CASSILSLADTQYF. The CDR3 nucleotides read TGTGCCAGTAGTATCCTTAGTCTCGCAGATACGCAGTATTTT.

The chain employs TRBV2 and TRBJ2-7; 8 bases map to TRBD1. The CDR3 consists of 13 residues. The germline V gene has CDR1 SNHLY and CDR2 FYNNEI. V dropped 6 bases and J dropped 3; count of bases not matched to a gene: 4. The CDR3 here is CASRGTGVYEQYF. CDR3 nucleotide sequence: TGTGCCAGCAGGGGGACAGGTGTCTACGAGCAGTACTTC.

The rearrangement uses TRBV6-1 and TRBJ2-7, with 7 bases lining up with TRBD2. The CDR3 consists of 15 residues. Looked up from germline, CDR1 is MNHNS and CDR2 is SASEGT. Trimming took 5 bases from V and 2 from J; bases not matched to a gene: 9. CDR3 nucleotides: TGTGCCAGCAGTACCGGGACTAAATCGGCCTACGAGCAGTACTTC. This codes for CASSTGTKSAYEQYF.

This chain joins TRBV4-1 and TRBJ2-2, with D hard to call. The CDR3 loop spans 18 amino acids. Germline assignment: CDR1 MGHRA and CDR2 YSYEKL. Trimming left V 1 base short and J 3 bases short, with 18 bases between. This CDR3 is CASSQVLATPADTGELFF. The CDR3 nucleotides are TGCGCCAGCAGCCAAGTTCTTGCGACACCGGCAGACACCGGGGAGCTGTTTTTT.

In its sample, this clonotype was seen a few times. This chain connects TRBV20-1 to TRBJ2-5; TRBD2 matches 8 bases. The CDR3 covers 17 residues. In germline, CDR1 is DFQATT, CDR2 SNEGSKA (reference sequence). V trimming: 3 bases; J trimming: 1 base; junction bases outside the gene matches: 13. CDR3 region: CSASPGLGVPPQETQYF. CDR3 in DNA: TGCAGTGCTAGTCCGGGACTAGGCGTTCCCCCCCAAGAGACCCAGTACTTC.

This clonotype was counted a few times. V gene TRBV12-3 or TRBV12-4 combines with J gene TRBJ1-1; perhaps TRBD1 as D (5 bases). This CDR3 has 14 residues. With 2 bases removed from V and 5 bases from J, the gap between germline ends came to 12 bases. The CDR3, as DNA: TGTGCCAGCAGTTTAAGGGGCAGCTGGACTGAAGCTTTCTTT. Translating gives CASSLRGSWTEAFF.

This chain links TRBV4-2 with TRBJ2-2; 12 bases line up with TRBD1. The germline CDR1 and CDR2 sequences are LGHNA and YNFKEQ. The V and J ends lost 2 bases and 8 bases, in that order; junction bases with no gene match: 9. This CDR3 has 17 amino acids. The CDR3 loop is CASSQQGQGAQAGELFF. Here the CDR3 DNA reads TGTGCCAGCAGCCAACAGGGACAGGGGGCGCAGGCAGGGGAGCTGTTTTTT.

This clonotype was detected only a few times. This sequence joins TRBV20-1 and TRBJ1-5, with TRBD1 identical over 8 bases. J gave up 1 base and V 3 bases, and 5 bases lay outside the gene matches. Germline CDR1 reads DFQATT; CDR2 reads SNEGSKA (reference sequence). The CDR3 consists of 15 residues. CDR3 protein: CSARTTGASNQPQHF. The CDR3 nucleotides are TGCAGTGCTAGGACGACAGGGGCGAGCAATCAGCCCCAGCATTTT.

This chain joins TRBV20-1 and TRBJ1-2; no definite D call. The germline V and J ends were trimmed by 4 bases and 5 bases, with 11 bases remaining between them. Per germline, CDR1 DFQATT and CDR2 SNEGSKA (reference sequence). There are 12 residues in the CDR3. The CDR3 nucleotides are TGCAGTGCTACCCGGTGGCCTTATGGCTACACCTTC. It translates to CSATRWPYGYTF.

This clonotype was seen more than once but under ten times. V and J are TRBV4-2 and TRBJ2-2; 10 bases are a match to TRBD2. In germline, CDR1 is LGHNA, CDR2 YNFKEQ. This CDR3 has 16 residues. With 4 bases clipped from V and 3 bases from J, the junction kept 5 bases outside the gene matches. CDR3 coding DNA: TGTGCCAGCAGCCTCCGGCTAGCGGGAGACACCGGGGAGCTGTTTTTT. Translation: CASSLRLAGDTGELFF.